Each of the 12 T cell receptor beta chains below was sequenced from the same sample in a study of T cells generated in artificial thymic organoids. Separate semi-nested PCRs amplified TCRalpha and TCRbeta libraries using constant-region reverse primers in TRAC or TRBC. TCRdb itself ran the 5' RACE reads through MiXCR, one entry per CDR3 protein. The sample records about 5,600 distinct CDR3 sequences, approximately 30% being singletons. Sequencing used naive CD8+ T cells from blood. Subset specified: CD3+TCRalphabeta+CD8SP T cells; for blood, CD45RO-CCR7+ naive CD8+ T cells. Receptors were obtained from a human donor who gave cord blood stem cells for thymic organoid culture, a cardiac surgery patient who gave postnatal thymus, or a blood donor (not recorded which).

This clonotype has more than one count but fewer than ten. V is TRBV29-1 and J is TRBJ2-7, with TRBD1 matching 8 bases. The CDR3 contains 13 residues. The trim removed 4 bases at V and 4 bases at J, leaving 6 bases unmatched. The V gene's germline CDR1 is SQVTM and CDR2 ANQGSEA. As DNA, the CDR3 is TGCAGCGTTGGTGCCAGGGGGCAGTACGAGCAGTACTTC. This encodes CSVGARGQYEQYF.

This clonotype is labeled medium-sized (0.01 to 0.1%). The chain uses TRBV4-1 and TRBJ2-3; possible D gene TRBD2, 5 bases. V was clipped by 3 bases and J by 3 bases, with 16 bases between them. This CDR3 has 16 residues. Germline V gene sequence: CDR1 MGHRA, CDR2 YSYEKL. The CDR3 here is CASSQEAEPKTDTQYF. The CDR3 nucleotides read TGCGCCAGCAGCCAGGAGGCTGAGCCCAAAACAGATACGCAGTATTTT.

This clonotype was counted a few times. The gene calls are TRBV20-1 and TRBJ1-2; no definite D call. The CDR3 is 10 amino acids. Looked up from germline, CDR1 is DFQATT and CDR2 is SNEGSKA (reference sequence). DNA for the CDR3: TGCGTTAACCCTATGGGAGGCTACACCTTC. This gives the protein CVNPMGGYTF.

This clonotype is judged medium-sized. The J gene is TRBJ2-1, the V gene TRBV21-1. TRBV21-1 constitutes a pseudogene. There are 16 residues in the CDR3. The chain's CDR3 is CASSLRRHWVGNEQFF. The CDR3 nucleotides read TGTGCCAGCAGCCTCCGGCGTCATTGGGTGGGGAATGAGCAGTTCTTC.

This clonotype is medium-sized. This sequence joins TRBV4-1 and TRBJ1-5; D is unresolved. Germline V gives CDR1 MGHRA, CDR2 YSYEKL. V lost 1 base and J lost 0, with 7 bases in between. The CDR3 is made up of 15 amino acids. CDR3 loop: CASSQVLGSNQPQHF. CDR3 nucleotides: TGCGCCAGCAGCCAAGTGTTGGGTAGCAATCAGCCCCAGCATTTT.

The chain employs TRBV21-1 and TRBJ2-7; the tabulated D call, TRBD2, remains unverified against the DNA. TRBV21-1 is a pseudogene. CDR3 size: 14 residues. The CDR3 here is CARTSGGPSYEQYF. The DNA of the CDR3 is TGTGCCAGGACCTCGGGAGGCCCCTCCTACGAGCAGTACTTC.

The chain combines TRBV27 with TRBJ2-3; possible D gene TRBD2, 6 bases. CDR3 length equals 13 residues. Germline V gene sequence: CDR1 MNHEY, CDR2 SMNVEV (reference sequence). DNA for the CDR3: TGTGCAAGCGGGCCAATGGGCACAGATACGCAGTATTTT. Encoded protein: CASGPMGTDTQYF.

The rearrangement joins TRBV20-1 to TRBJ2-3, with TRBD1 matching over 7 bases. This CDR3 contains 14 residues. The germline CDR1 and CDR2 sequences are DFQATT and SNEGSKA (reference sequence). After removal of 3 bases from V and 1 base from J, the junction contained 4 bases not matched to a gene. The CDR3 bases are TGCAGTGCTAGTACCGGACAGGGCACAGATACGCAGTATTTT. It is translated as CSASTGQGTDTQYF.

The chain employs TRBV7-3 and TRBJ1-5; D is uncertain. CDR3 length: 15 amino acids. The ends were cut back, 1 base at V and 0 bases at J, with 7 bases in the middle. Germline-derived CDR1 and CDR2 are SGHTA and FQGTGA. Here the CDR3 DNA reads TGTGCCAGCAGCTTAAGGGATTATAGCAATCAGCCCCAGCATTTT. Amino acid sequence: CASSLRDYSNQPQHF. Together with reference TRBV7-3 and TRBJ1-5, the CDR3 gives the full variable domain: GAGVSQTPSNKVTEKGKYVELRCDPISGHTALYWYRQSLGQGPEFLIYFQGTGAADDSGLPNDRFFAVRPEGSVSTLKIQRTERGDSAVYLCASSLRDYSNQPQHFGDGTRLSIL.

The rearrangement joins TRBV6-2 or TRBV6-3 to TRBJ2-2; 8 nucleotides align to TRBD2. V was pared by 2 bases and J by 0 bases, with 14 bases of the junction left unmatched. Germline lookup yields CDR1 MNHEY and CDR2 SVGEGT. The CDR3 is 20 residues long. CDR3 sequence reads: CASSYPESALADPNTGELFF. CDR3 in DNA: TGTGCCAGCAGTTACCCCGAGTCTGCACTAGCGGACCCGAACACCGGGGAGCTGTTTTTT.

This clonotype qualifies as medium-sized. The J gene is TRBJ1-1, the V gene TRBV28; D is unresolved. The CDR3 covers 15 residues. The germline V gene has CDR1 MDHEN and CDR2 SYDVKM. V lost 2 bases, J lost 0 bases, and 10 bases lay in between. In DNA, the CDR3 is TGTGCCAGCAGTTTAGGGGTCATAGTGAACACTGAAGCTTTCTTT. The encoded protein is CASSLGVIVNTEAFF.

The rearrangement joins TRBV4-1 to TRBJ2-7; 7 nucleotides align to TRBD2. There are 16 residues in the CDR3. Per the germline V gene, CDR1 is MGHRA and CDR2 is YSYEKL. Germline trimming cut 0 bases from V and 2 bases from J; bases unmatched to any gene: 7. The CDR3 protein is CASSQDDAAGTYEQYF. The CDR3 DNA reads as TGCGCCAGCAGCCAAGATGACGCAGCGGGGACCTACGAGCAGTACTTC.